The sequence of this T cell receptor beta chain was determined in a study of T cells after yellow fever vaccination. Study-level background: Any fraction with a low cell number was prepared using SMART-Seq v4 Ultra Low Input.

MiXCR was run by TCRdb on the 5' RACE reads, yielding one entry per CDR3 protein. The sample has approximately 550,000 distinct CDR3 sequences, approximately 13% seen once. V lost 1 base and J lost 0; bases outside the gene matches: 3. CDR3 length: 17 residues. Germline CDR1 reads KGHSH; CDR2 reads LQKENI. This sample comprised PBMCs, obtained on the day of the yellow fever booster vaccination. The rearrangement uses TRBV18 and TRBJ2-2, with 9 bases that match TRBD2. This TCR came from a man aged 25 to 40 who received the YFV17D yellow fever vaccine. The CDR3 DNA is TGTGCCAGCTCACCACGAAGCGGGAGGACGAACACCGGGGAGCTGTTTTTT. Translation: CASSPRSGRTNTGELFF.